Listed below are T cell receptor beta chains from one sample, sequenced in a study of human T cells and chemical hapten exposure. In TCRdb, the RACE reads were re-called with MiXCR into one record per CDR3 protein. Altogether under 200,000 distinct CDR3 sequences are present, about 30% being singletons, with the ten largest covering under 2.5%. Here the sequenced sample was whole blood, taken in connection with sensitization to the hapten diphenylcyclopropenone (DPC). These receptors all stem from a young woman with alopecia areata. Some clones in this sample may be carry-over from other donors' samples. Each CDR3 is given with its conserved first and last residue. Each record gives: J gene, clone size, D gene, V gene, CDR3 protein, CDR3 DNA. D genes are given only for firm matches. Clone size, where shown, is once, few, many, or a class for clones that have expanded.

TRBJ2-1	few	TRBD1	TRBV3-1	CASAPSSPGQGAGEQFF	TGTGCCAGCGCCCCTTCTTCCCCGGGACAGGGGGCTGGTGAGCAGTTCTTC
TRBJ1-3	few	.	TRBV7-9	CASSHYGRVSSGNTIYF	TGTGCCAGCAGCCATTACGGTCGGGTATCCTCTGGAAACACCATATATTTT
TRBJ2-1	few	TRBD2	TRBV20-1	CSARPGLAGARSYNEQFF	TGCAGTGCTAGACCGGGACTAGCGGGGGCAAGGTCCTACAATGAGCAGTTCTTC
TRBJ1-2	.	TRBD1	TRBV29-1	CSVNRDRDYQDGYTF	TGCAGCGTGAACCGGGACAGGGATTATCAGGATGGCTACACCTTC
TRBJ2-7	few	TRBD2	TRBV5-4	CASSSPTSRDEQYF	TGTGCCAGCAGCTCCCCGACTAGCAGGGACGAGCAGTACTTC
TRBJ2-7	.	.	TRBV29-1	CSVVTYEQYF	TGCAGCGTAGTCACCTACGAGCAGTACTTC
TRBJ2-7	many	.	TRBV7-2	CASGSYEQYF	TGTGCCAGCGGAAGCTACGAGCAGTACTTC
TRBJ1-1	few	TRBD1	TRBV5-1	CASSAGTGVLNTEAFF	TGCGCCAGCAGCGCCGGGACAGGGGTCTTGAACACTGAAGCTTTCTTT
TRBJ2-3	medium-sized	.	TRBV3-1	CASRPQFSTDTQYF	TGTGCCAGCAGACCGCAATTTAGCACAGATACGCAGTATTTT
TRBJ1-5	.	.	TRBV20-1	CSARGAGAQPQHF	TGCAGTGCTAGAGGGGCAGGGGCGCAGCCCCAGCATTTT
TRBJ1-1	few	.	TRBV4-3	CASSQYRTDSSTEAFF	TGCGCCAGCAGCCAATATAGGACAGACTCGAGCACTGAAGCTTTCTTT
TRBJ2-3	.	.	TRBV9	CASSLDQVHTDTQYF	TGTGCCAGCAGCCTGGACCAGGTACACACAGATACGCAGTATTTT
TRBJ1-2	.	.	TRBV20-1	CSAAGTSVGYTF	TGCAGTGCTGCGGGGACCTCTGTTGGCTACACCTTC
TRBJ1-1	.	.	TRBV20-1	CSVSTGSTEAFF	TGCAGTGTTTCAACAGGGAGCACTGAAGCTTTCTTT
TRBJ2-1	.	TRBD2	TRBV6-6	CASSGLAISYNEQFF	TGTGCCAGCAGTGGACTAGCGATCTCCTACAATGAGCAGTTCTTC
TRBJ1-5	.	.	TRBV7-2	CASSLGQVGNQPQHF	TGTGCCAGCAGCTTAGGGCAGGTGGGCAATCAGCCCCAGCATTTT
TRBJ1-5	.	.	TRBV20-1	CSARGYQPQHF	TGCAGTGCTAGAGGATATCAGCCCCAGCATTTT
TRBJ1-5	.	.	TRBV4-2	CASSQVVGAGNQPQHF	TGTGCCAGCAGCCAAGTGGTGGGGGCGGGCAATCAGCCCCAGCATTTT
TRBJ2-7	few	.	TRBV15	CATSSGDLGLRFYEQYF	TGTGCCACCAGCAGTGGAGACTTGGGACTGCGATTCTACGAGCAGTACTTC
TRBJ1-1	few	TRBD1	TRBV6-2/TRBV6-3	CASSSRTGGLNTEAFF	TGTGCCAGCAGTTCCCGGACAGGGGGCTTGAACACTGAAGCTTTCTTT
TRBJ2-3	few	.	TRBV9	CASSVVGASTDTQYF	TGTGCCAGCAGCGTAGTGGGGGCGAGCACAGATACGCAGTATTTT
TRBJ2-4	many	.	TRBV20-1	CSAERGIKVENIQYF	TGCAGTGCCGAACGGGGAATAAAGGTTGAAAACATTCAGTACTTC
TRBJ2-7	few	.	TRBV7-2	CASSHAGPTEQYF	TGTGCCAGCAGCCACGCCGGGCCCACGGAGCAGTACTTC
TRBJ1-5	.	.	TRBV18	CASSPGHSNQPQHF	TGTGCCAGCTCACCAGGTCATAGCAATCAGCCCCAGCATTTT
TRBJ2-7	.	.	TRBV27	CASRAGAYEQYF	TGTGCCAGCAGAGCCGGGGCCTACGAGCAGTACTTC
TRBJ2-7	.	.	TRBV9	CASSVTPLSDEQYF	TGTGCCAGCAGCGTAACCCCCCTATCGGACGAGCAGTACTTC
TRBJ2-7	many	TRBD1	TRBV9	CASSAKDRGREQYF	TGTGCCAGCAGCGCAAAGGACAGGGGGAGGGAGCAGTACTTC
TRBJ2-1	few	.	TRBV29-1	CSGAQGKKQFF	TGCAGCGGGGCTCAAGGCAAAAAGCAGTTCTTC
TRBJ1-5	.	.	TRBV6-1	CASSERTQNQPQHF	TGTGCCAGCAGTGAAAGGACGCAAAATCAGCCCCAGCATTTT
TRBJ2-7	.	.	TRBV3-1	CASSHSGSSYEQYF	TGTGCCAGCAGCCACTCTGGGAGCTCCTACGAGCAGTACTTC
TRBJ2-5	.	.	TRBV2	CASSERWGETQYF	TGTGCCAGCAGTGAACGATGGGGAGAGACCCAGTACTTC
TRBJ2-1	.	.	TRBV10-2	CASSSEFYNEQFF	TGCGCCAGCAGTTCGGAGTTCTACAATGAGCAGTTCTTC
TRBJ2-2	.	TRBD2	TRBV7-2	CGSYEGLAGGGGTGELFF	TGTGGCAGCTACGAAGGGCTAGCGGGAGGTGGGGGAACCGGGGAGCTGTTTTTT
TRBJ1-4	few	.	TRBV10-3	CAISESGGPNEKLFF	TGTGCCATCAGTGAGTCGGGCGGACCTAATGAAAAACTGTTTTTT
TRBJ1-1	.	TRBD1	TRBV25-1	CASSAAQGAGNTEAFF	TGTGCCAGCAGCGCAGCCCAGGGGGCTGGTAACACTGAAGCTTTCTTT
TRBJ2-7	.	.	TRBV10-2	CASREGGSVSEQYF	TGCGCCAGCAGAGAGGGGGGGTCGGTTAGCGAGCAGTACTTC
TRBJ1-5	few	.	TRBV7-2	CASSLRYGGQPQHF	TGTGCCAGCAGCTTAAGGTACGGGGGTCAGCCCCAGCATTTT
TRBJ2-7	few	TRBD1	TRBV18	CASSRQGTYEQYF	TGTGCCAGCTCTAGACAGGGGACCTACGAGCAGTACTTC
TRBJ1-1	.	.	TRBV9	CASSVGPTGTEAFF	TGTGCCAGCAGCGTGGGACCCACGGGCACTGAAGCTTTCTTT
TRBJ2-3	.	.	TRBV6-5	CASRDFTDTQYF	TGTGCCAGCAGGGACTTCACAGATACGCAGTATTTT
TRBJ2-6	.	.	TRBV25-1	CASSVGANVLTF	TGTGCCAGCAGTGTTGGGGCCAACGTCCTGACTTTC
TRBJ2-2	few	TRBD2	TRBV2	CASEWSRETTGELFF	TGTGCCAGCGAGTGGTCGCGGGAGACCACCGGGGAGCTGTTTTTT
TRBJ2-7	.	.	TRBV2	CASIDRSGEQYF	TGTGCCAGCATTGACAGGTCGGGCGAGCAGTACTTC
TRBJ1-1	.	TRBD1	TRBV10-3	CAITRTGGGSEAFF	TGTGCCATCACCCGGACAGGGGGCGGATCTGAAGCTTTCTTT
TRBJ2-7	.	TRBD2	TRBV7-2	CASSLVVAGDPYEQYF	TGTGCCAGCAGCTTAGTAGTAGCGGGGGACCCCTACGAGCAGTACTTC
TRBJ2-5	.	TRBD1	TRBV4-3	CASSQDAGTEETQYF	TGCGCCAGCAGCCAAGATGCCGGGACAGAAGAGACCCAGTACTTC
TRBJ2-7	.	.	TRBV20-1	CSARGGSDSYEQYF	TGCAGTGCTAGGGGGGGTAGCGACTCCTACGAGCAGTACTTC
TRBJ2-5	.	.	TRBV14	CASSTMKNQGRLETQYF	TGTGCCAGCAGCACAATGAAAAATCAGGGGAGACTCGAGACCCAGTACTTC
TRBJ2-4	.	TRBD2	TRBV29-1	CSVEERGGGFAKNIQYF	TGCAGCGTTGAAGAGCGGGGGGGAGGATTTGCCAAAAACATTCAGTACTTC